This T cell receptor beta chain was captured in a study of post-analysis software for immune sequencing data (dated by TCRdb to the mid-2010s). Regarding the complete study: Recorded disease courses included relapsing-remitting, secondary progressive and progressive-relapsing multiple sclerosis, with some patients lacking subtype annotation. The multiple sclerosis patient repertoires were compared with about a dozen previously published healthy control repertoires from donors aged about 6 to 28 years. A subset of samples was prepared in parallel using single-end sample barcoding, then pooled and co-amplified after Illumina adapter ligation.

There are a few counts of this clonotype. This receptor's antigen is unknown. No clone much larger than this one lies a single base away; base qualities are absent. TCR beta repertoires were profiled from peripheral blood of 13 young patients with multiple sclerosis to demonstrate the VDJtools post-analysis software. The multiple sclerosis patients were children and adolescents ranging in age from roughly 6 to 16 years. Study-level results and caveats: The control group was slightly older than the multiple sclerosis patient group. Normalized Chao1 diversity was significantly lower in multiple sclerosis patients than controls, suggesting substantial peripheral T-cell clonal expansion. Strong co-clustering of samples prepared in the same batch was shown by direct clustering with F measure, prompting a batch-effect correction. Patients showed significantly higher frequencies than controls for roughly 5 TRBV segments, among them TRBV5-6, TRBV5-1 and TRBV20-1.

Its CDR3 holds 16 amino acids, cysteine through phenylalanine. Only the CDR3 region is kept as DNA, spanning 48 bases read in frame from base 1. V drops 5 bases and J drops 1 base, leaving 15 bases in between. As encoded in the germline V gene, CDR1 is MNHNS while CDR2 is SASEGT. Preparation of the library involved PCR. TCRdb shows the sequencer as Illumina HiSeq 2500. To reduce PCR and sequencing biases, unique molecular identifiers were built into the TCR beta cDNA libraries. About 500,000 cDNA molecules were obtained for every 1 to 10 million input T cells, so each molecule roughly corresponded to one T cell. The patient libraries were prepared and sequenced with the same protocol used for the earlier healthy control dataset. Samples belonging to the same batch were prepared together, multiplexed and sequenced on a shared HiSeq lane. The authors processed their data as follows. MIGEC was used to process the raw barcoded reads, and molecular identifier groups with only a single read were discarded before consensus assembly and CDR3 extraction. Clonotype tables were post-analysed with VDJtools, and diversity was normalized by down-sampling all datasets to the smallest sample size. In repertoire overlap clustering, CDR3 amino acid sequences, but not nucleotide sequences, were matched to correct batch-related cross-sample contamination. The raw public reads went through TCRdb reprocessing: fastp at Q25, MiXCR clone calling, in-frame beta chains kept. Under each unique CDR3 protein, matching rows form one entry showing the most common genes and DNA. The V and J calls follow TCRdb's processing rather than the paper's. For this sample there are 740,000 or so distinct CDR3 sequences; about 50% appear just once. Approximately 4.4% of the sample belongs to the ten largest clones.

The source is a girl aged 5-17 years with multiple sclerosis. This chain joins TRBV6-1 to TRBJ1-5; TRBD1 might be the D gene, on 6 matching bases. Sequencing was performed on blood. The CDR3 region reads CASSPDPDRSNQPQHF. DNA sequence: TGTGCCAGCAGTCCCGATCCGGACAGAAGCAATCAGCCCCAGCATTTT.